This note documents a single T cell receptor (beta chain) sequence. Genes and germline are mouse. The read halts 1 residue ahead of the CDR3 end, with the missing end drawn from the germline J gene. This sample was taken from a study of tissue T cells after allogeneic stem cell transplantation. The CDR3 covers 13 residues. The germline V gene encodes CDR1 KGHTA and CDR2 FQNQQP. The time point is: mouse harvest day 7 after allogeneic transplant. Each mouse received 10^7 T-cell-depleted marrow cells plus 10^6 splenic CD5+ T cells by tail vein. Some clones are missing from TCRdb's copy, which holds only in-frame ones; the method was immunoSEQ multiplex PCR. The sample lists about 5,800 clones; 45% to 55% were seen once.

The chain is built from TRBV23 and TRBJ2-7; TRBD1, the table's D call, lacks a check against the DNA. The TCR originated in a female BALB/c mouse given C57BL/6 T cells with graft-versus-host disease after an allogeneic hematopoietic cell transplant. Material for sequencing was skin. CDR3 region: CSSSQHRGDEQYF. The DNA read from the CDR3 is TGCTCCAGCAGTCAACACAGGGGCGATGAACAGTAC. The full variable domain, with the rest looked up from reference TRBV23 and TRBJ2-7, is DAAVTQKPRYLIKMKGQEAEMKCIPEKGHTAVFWYQQKQSKELKFLIYFQNQQPLDQIDMVKERFSAVCPSSSLCSLGIRTCEAEDSALYLCSSSQHRGDEQYFGPGTRLTVL.